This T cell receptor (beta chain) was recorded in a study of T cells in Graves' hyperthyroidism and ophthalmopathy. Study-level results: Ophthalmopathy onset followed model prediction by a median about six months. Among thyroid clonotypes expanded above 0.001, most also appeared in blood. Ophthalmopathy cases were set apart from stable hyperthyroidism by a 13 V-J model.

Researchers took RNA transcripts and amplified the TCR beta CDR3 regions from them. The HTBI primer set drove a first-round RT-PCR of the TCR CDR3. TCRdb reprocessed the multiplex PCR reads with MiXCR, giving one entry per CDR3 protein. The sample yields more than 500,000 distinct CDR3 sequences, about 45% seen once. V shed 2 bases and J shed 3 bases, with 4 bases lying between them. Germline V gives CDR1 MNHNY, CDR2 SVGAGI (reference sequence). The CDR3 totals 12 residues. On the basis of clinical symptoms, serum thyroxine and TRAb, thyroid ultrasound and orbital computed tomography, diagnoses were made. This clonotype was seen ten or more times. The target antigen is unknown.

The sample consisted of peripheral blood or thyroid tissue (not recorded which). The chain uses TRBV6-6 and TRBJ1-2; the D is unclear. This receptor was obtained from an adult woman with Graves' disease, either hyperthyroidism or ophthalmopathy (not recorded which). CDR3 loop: CASSYRDYGYTF. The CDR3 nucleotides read TGTGCCAGCAGTTACAGGGACTATGGCTACACCTTC.